Listed below are T cell receptor beta chains from one sample, sequenced in a study of shared clonotypes between healthy human individuals. The method was immunoSEQ multiplex PCR; TCRdb's version includes in-frame clones alone and lacks a portion of them. The sample has some 470,000 clones, 70% to 80% seen once. The sequenced sample was PBMCs. These receptors were taken from a woman aged 40 to 55 in good health. Some clones in this sample may be carry-over from other donors' samples. The CDR3 runs from the conserved cysteine through the conserved F or W. The order of the fields is D gene, clone size, V gene, J gene, CDR3 protein, CDR3 DNA. A D gene is named only where the DNA matches it firmly. Not all rows give a size; the values are once, few, many and, for expanded clones, a class.

>-|-|TRBV10-3|TRBJ2-1
CATEHDNEQFF
TGTGCCACCGAACATGACAATGAGCAGTTCTTC
>TRBD1|-|TRBV10-1|TRBJ2-7
CASILGQGERAGPYEQYF
TGCGCCAGCATCTTAGGACAGGGGGAGCGGGCTGGGCCATACGAGCAGTACTTC
>-|-|TRBV29-1|TRBJ2-3
CSVDNGRVSDTQYF
TGCAGCGTTGACAACGGGAGAGTCTCAGATACGCAGTATTTT
>-|-|TRBV7-2|TRBJ1-2
CASKLTGPIYGYTF
TGTGCCAGCAAACTTACAGGGCCAATCTATGGCTACACCTTC
>-|once|TRBV2|TRBJ2-7
CASTRRTTYEQYF
TGTGCCAGCACAAGGCGGACTACCTACGAGCAGTACTTC
>-|-|TRBV6-6|TRBJ1-4
CASSEQLSHEKLFF
TGTGCCAGCAGCGAACAGTTATCCCATGAAAAACTGTTTTTT
>TRBD1|once|TRBV2|TRBJ2-5
CASSRDRNQETQYF
TGTGCCAGCAGTCGGGACAGGAATCAAGAGACCCAGTACTTC
>-|few|TRBV30|TRBJ2-1
CAWSPLLAAVVGQFF
TGTGCCTGGAGTCCCCTCCTAGCTGCTGTGGTGGGGCAGTTCTTC
>-|-|TRBV9|TRBJ2-6
CASSGSGANVLTF
TGTGCCAGCAGCGGCTCTGGGGCCAACGTCCTGACTTTC
>TRBD1|many|TRBV14|TRBJ2-7
CASSPRTGPYEQYF
TGTGCCAGCAGCCCCCGGACAGGGCCCTACGAGCAGTACTTC
>-|once|TRBV28|TRBJ2-3
CASSLPQSSADTQYF
TGTGCCAGCAGTTTGCCCCAGTCTAGCGCAGATACGCAGTATTTT
>-|-|TRBV27|TRBJ1-2
CASSYMGLGGYTF
TGTGCCAGCAGTTACATGGGTCTGGGCGGCTACACCTTC
>-|-|TRBV15|TRBJ2-7
CATSRGDYEQYF
TGTGCCACCAGCAGAGGGGACTACGAGCAGTACTTC
>TRBD2|-|TRBV29-1|TRBJ2-7
CSVVRLAGGWREQYF
TGCAGCGTTGTTCGGCTAGCGGGAGGGTGGCGCGAGCAGTACTTC
>TRBD1|-|TRBV28|TRBJ2-7
CASSPPPGQGGYEQYF
TGTGCCAGCAGTCCCCCTCCGGGACAGGGTGGTTACGAGCAGTACTTC
>-|few|TRBV7-2|TRBJ2-5
CASSLVAQIQETQYF
TGTGCCAGCAGCTTAGTGGCACAGATCCAAGAGACCCAGTACTTC
>-|-|TRBV28|TRBJ1-1
CASSGPGHQNTEAFF
TGTGCCAGCAGTGGCCCGGGACACCAGAACACTGAAGCTTTCTTT
>-|-|TRBV6-5|TRBJ1-2
CASSYEFGGGRDF
TGTGCCAGCAGTTACGAATTTGGGGGCGGGCGCGACTTC
>TRBD2|few|TRBV4-2|TRBJ2-2
CASSQDISGSAGELFF
TGTGCCAGCAGCCAAGATATTAGCGGGAGTGCCGGGGAGCTGTTTTTT
>-|many|TRBV29-1|TRBJ1-1
CSVTVGLDTEAFF
TGCAGCGTCACAGTAGGGTTAGACACTGAAGCTTTCTTT
>TRBD2|-|TRBV12-5|TRBJ2-1
CASGLWTSGRSYNEQFF
TGTGCTAGTGGTTTATGGACTAGCGGGAGGTCCTACAATGAGCAGTTCTTC
>-|-|TRBV11-2|TRBJ1-2
CASSFRGGYTF
TGTGCCAGCAGCTTTCGGGGGGGCTACACCTTC
>TRBD1|-|TRBV15|TRBJ2-2
CATSKNRGEDTGELFF
TGTGCCACCAGCAAAAACAGGGGCGAGGACACCGGGGAGCTGTTTTTT
>-|-|TRBV9|TRBJ2-1
CASSVASASYNEQFF
TGTGCCAGCAGCGTAGCCAGCGCTTCCTACAATGAGCAGTTCTTC
>-|many|TRBV4-1|TRBJ1-2
CASSPVLRVRNYGYTF
TGCGCCAGCAGCCCTGTGTTGCGTGTACGGAACTATGGCTACACCTTC
>-|-|TRBV5-1|TRBJ2-3
CASSLGGTDTQYF
TGCGCCAGCAGCTTGGGGGGAACAGATACGCAGTATTTT
>-|-|TRBV23-1|TRBJ2-5
CASSQSGEEGLGETQYF
TGCGCCAGCAGTCAATCGGGGGAAGAGGGTTTGGGAGAGACCCAGTACTTC
>TRBD1|-|TRBV7-2|TRBJ1-1
CASSLDAGTANTEAFF
TGTGCCAGCAGCTTGGACGCCGGGACAGCGAACACTGAAGCTTTCTTT
>TRBD1|-|TRBV18|TRBJ2-2
CASSLGQENTGELFF
TGTGCCAGCTCCCTCGGACAGGAAAACACCGGGGAGCTGTTTTTT
>-|-|TRBV6-1|TRBJ1-3
CASSKSGQGPLDF
TGTGCCAGCAGTAAAAGCGGCCAGGGGCCGTTGGATTTT
>-|-|TRBV7-3|TRBJ2-1
CASSLSTGLMDEQFF
TGTGCCAGCAGCTTAAGTACAGGTCTCATGGATGAGCAGTTCTTC
>-|few|TRBV4-2|TRBJ2-5
CASSQDLQGGMETQYF
TGTGCCAGCAGCCAAGATCTGCAGGGAGGAATGGAGACCCAGTACTTC
>-|-|TRBV7-9|TRBJ2-7
CASSLGGQSGEQYF
TGTGCCAGCAGCTTAGGAGGGCAATCGGGGGAGCAGTACTTC
>-|-|TRBV2|TRBJ2-3
CASTWRESTDTQYF
TGTGCCAGCACATGGCGGGAAAGCACAGATACGCAGTATTTT
>-|once|TRBV7-2|TRBJ1-2
CASSLLVGDYGYTF
TGTGCCAGCAGCTTATTGGTTGGGGACTATGGCTACACCTTC
>-|-|TRBV30|TRBJ1-2
CARSVLGVNYGYTF
TGTGCCCGGAGTGTACTTGGAGTAAACTATGGCTACACCTTC
>TRBD1|-|TRBV6-5|TRBJ1-1
CASRDRGLNTEAFF
TGTGCCAGCAGGGACAGGGGGCTGAACACTGAAGCTTTCTTT
>-|-|TRBV6-5|TRBJ2-3
CASSLTGRGADTQYF
TGTGCCAGCAGTCTAACAGGGCGCGGCGCAGATACGCAGTATTTT
>-|-|TRBV28|TRBJ2-2
CASRPGVAGRNTGELFF
TGTGCCAGCAGGCCCGGGGTTGCGGGAAGGAACACCGGGGAGCTGTTTTTT
>-|many|TRBV7-8|TRBJ2-7
CASSFGGTTEQYF
TGTGCCAGCAGCTTCGGGGGAACTACGGAGCAGTACTTC
>-|-|TRBV7-9|TRBJ1-1
CASSTQGYTEAFF
TGTGCCAGCAGCACCCAGGGGTACACTGAAGCCTTCTTT
>-|-|TRBV19|TRBJ1-1
CASTLGGSMNTEAFF
TGTGCCAGTACCCTCGGGGGATCCATGAACACTGAAGCTTTCTTT
>TRBD1|-|TRBV27|TRBJ2-7
CASSPWTGGYEQYF
TGTGCCAGCAGTCCCTGGACAGGGGGCTATGAGCAGTACTTC
>-|few|TRBV5-4|TRBJ1-2
CASRQENYGYTF
TGTGCCAGCAGACAGGAAAACTATGGCTACACCTTC
>-|-|TRBV20-1|TRBJ1-1
CSALGQTEAFF
TGCAGTGCCCTCGGACAGACTGAAGCTTTCTTT
>-|-|TRBV19|TRBJ2-1
CASRLAEGVAVGEQFF
TGTGCCAGTAGACTCGCGGAGGGAGTGGCGGTGGGTGAGCAGTTCTTC
>-|-|TRBV10-3|TRBJ2-1
CAIRGMGVGNEQFF
TGTGCCATCAGGGGGATGGGGGTAGGCAATGAGCAGTTCTTC